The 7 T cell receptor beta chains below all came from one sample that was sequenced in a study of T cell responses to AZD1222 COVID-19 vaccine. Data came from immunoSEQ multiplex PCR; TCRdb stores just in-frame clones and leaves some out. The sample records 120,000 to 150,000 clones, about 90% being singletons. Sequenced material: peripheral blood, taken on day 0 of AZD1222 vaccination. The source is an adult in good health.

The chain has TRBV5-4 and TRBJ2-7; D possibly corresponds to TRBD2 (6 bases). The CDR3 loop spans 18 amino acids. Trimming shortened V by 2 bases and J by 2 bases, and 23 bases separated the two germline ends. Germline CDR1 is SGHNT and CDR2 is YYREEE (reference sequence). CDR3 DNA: TGTGCCAGCAGCTTCGGGCTAGCGAGTTACTTTGGTGCCTACGAGCAGTACTTC. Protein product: CASSFGLASYFGAYEQYF.

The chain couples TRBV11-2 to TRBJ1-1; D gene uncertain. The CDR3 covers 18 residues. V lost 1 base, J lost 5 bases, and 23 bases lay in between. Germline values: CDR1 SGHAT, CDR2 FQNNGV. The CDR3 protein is CASSLGRCCSGRLTEAFF. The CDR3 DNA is TGTGCCAGCAGCTTAGGTCGGTGTTGCTCGGGGAGGTTGACTGAAGCTTTCTTT.

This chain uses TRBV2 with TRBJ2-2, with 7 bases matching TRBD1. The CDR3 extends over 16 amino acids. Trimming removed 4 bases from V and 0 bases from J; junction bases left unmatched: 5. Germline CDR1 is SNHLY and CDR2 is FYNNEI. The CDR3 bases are TGTGCCAGCAGTGGGTTGACAGGGACGAACACCGGGGAGCTGTTTTTT. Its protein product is CASSGLTGTNTGELFF.

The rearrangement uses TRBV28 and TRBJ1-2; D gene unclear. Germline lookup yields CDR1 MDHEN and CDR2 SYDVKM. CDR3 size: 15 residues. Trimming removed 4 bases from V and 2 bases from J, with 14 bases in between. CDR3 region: CASSSLPTPNYGYTF. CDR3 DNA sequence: TGTGCCAGCAGTTCCCTCCCGACCCCAAACTATGGCTACACCTTC.

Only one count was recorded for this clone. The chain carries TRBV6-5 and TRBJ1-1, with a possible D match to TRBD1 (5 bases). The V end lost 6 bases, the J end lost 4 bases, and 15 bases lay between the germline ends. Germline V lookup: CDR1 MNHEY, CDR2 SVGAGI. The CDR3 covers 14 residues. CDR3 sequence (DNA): TGTGCCAGCAGCCGGACCTCTCAGGGCACTGAAGCTTTCTTT. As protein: CASSRTSQGTEAFF.

For the CDR3, the DNA is TGTGCCAGCAGTTACAGCCGCCAGGGGACCACCGGGGAGCTGTTTTTT. Amino acids: CASSYSRQGTTGELFF. The J gene is TRBJ2-2, the V gene TRBV6-5, with D perhaps matching TRBD1 (6 bases). The CDR3 contains 16 residues. V dropped 2 bases and J dropped 4 bases, with 14 bases sitting between them. Germline lookup yields CDR1 MNHEY and CDR2 SVGAGI.

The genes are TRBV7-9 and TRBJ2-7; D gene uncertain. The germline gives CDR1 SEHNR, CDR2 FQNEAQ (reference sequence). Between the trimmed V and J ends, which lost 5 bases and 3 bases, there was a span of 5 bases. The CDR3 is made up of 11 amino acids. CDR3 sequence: CASSTYYEQYF. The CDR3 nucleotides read TGTGCCAGCAGCACTTACTACGAGCAGTACTTC.